A selection of T cell receptor beta chains follows, all from one sample in a study of early T cells in non-severe SARS-CoV-2 infection. TCRdb re-derived calls from the 5' RACE reads in MiXCR, one entry per CDR3 protein. The sample lists tens of thousands of distinct CDR3 sequences, about 9.1% occurring once. The sample comprised whole blood. These receptors were obtained from an adult who was a healthcare worker with PCR-confirmed SARS-CoV-2 infection or an uninfected control (not recorded which). CDR3s include the opening cysteine and the closing phenylalanine or tryptophan. The D gene is left open where the match is weak. Sizes are listed as once, few or many counts, or a class when the clone is expanded.

size	J	D	V	CDR3	DNA
few	TRBJ1-1	.	TRBV29-1	CSAWDHRNTEAFF	TGCAGCGCTTGGGACCATAGGAACACTGAAGCTTTCTTT
many	TRBJ1-5	.	TRBV3-1	CASSQDWGGNQPQHF	TGTGCCAGCAGCCAAGATTGGGGTGGCAATCAGCCCCAGCATTTT
many	TRBJ2-1	TRBD2	TRBV2	CASQTSGSPGYNEQFF	TGTGCCAGCCAGACTAGCGGATCCCCCGGGTACAATGAGCAGTTCTTC
few	TRBJ2-3	TRBD2	TRBV6-1	CASSEVAGGLADTQYF	TGTGCCAGCAGTGAAGTAGCGGGAGGGCTCGCAGATACGCAGTATTTT
many	TRBJ2-7	TRBD2	TRBV11-2	CASNPTGTSGREQYF	TGTGCCAGCAATCCCACCGGGACTAGCGGGAGGGAGCAGTACTTC
many	TRBJ2-1	TRBD2	TRBV19	CASSIALAGRNEQFF	TGTGCCAGTAGTATAGCACTAGCGGGAAGGAATGAGCAGTTCTTC
many	TRBJ1-1	.	TRBV12-3/TRBV12-4	CASSLRGYTEAFF	TGTGCCAGCAGTTTACGGGGGTACACTGAAGCTTTCTTT
many	TRBJ2-5	TRBD2	TRBV5-1	CASSLAGTSGRRVRETQYF	TGCGCCAGCAGCTTGGCTGGGACTAGCGGGAGGAGAGTGAGGGAGACCCAGTACTTC
many	TRBJ2-7	TRBD2	TRBV7-2	CASSIRVAGGDEQYF	TGTGCCAGCAGCATCAGGGTAGCGGGGGGTGACGAGCAGTACTTC
few	TRBJ1-2	TRBD1	TRBV28	CASTKLRGRDYGYTF	TGTGCCAGCACAAAGCTCAGGGGGAGGGACTATGGCTACACCTTC
many	TRBJ1-5	.	TRBV19	CASSIPTDYSNQPQHF	TGTGCCAGTAGTATCCCGACAGATTATAGCAATCAGCCCCAGCATTTT
few	TRBJ1-1	TRBD1	TRBV20-1	CSATGGWTNTEAFF	TGCAGTGCTACAGGGGGGTGGACGAACACTGAAGCTTTCTTT